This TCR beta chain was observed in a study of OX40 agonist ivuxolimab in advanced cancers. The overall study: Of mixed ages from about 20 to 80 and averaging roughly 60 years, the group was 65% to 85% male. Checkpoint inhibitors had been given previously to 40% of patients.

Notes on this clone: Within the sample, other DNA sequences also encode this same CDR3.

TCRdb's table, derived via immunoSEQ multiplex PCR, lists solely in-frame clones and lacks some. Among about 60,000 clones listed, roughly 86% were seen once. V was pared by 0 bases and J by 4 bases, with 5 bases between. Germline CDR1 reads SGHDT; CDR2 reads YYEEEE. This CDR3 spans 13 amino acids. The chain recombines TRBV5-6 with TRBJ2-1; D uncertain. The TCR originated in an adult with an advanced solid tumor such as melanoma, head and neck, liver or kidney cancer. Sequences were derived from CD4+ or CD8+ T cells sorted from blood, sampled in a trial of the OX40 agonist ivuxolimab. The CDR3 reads CASSLELYNEQFF. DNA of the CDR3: TGTGCCAGCAGCTTGGAGCTGTACAATGAGCAGTTCTTC. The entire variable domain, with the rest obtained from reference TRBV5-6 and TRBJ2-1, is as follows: DAGVTQSPTHLIKTRGQQVTLRCSPKSGHDTVSWYQQALGQGPQFIFQYYEEEERQRGNFPDRFSGHQFPNYSSELNVNALLLGDSALYLCASSLELYNEQFFGPGTRLTVL.